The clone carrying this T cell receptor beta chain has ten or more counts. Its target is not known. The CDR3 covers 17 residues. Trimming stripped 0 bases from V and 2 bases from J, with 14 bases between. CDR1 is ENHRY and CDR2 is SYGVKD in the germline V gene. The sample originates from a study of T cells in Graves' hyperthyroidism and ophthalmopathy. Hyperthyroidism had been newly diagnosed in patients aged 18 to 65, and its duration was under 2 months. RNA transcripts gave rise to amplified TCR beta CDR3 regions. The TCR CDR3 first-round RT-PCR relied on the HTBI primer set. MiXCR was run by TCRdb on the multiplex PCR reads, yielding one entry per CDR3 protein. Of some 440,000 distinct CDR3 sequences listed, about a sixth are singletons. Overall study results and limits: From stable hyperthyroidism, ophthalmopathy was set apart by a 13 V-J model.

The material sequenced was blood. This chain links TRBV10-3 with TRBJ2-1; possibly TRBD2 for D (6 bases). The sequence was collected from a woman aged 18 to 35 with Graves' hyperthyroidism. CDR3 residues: CAISESLGVAAYNEQFF. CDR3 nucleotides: TGTGCCATCAGTGAGTCTCTCGGGGTAGCGGCCTACAATGAGCAGTTCTTC.